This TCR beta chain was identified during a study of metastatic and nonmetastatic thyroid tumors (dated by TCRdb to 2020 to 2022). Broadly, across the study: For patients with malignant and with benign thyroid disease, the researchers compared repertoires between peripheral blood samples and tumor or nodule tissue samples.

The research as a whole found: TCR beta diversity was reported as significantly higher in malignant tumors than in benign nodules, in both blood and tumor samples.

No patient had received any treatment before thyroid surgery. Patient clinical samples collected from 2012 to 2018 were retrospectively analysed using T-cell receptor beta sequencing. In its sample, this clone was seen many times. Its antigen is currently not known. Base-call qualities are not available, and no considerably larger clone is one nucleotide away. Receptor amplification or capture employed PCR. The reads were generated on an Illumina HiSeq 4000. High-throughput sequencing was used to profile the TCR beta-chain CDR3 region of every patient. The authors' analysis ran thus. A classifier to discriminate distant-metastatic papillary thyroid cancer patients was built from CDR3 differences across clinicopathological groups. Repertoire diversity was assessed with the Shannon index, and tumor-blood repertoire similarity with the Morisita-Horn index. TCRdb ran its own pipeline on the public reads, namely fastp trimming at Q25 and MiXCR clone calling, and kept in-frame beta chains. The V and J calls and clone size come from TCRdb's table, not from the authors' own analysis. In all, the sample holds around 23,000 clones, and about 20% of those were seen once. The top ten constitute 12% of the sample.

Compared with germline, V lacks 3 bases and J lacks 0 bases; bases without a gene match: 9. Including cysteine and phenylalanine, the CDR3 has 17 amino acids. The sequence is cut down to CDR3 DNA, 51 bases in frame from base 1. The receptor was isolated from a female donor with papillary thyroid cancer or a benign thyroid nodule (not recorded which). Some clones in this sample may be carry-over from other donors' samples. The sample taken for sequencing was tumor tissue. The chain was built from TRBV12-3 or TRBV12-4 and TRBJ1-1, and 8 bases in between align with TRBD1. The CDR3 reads CASSFWTGTQMNTEAFF. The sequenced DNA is TGTGCCAGCAGTTTCTGGACAGGGACACAGATGAACACTGAAGCTTTCTTT.